This TCR beta chain derives from a study of PD-1 blockade in classical Hodgkin lymphoma. V dropped 0 bases and J dropped 8 bases, with 14 bases sitting between them. The CDR3 sequence is 15 residues long. Per germline, CDR1 LNHNV and CDR2 YYDKDF (reference sequence). Repertoires were generated with immunoSEQ multiplex PCR, while TCRdb's copy carries only in-frame clones and drops some. The sample includes approximately 20,000 clones, about 94% of them seen just once. Sample time point: newly diagnosed, previously untreated cHL patient sample. Researchers used newly diagnosed, untreated classical Hodgkin lymphoma PBMCs for comparison. This clone was seen once.

This chain connects TRBV15 to TRBJ1-3; no firm D call. The sequenced material came from peripheral blood mononuclear cells (PBMCs). The sequence was obtained from a human donor with classical Hodgkin lymphoma. The CDR3 DNA is TGTGCCACCAGCAGAGAAGCCGGGATGGCGGACACCATATATTTT. It translates to CATSREAGMADTIYF.